These 6 T cell receptor beta chains were all obtained from the same sample, sequenced in a study of CD8+ T cells in alopecia areata. Treatment of the sample: oral pan-JAK inhibitor, 5-10 mg twice daily. TCR sequencing used cDNA made by reverse transcription of extracted RNA. Assay used: immunoSEQ multiplex PCR; TCRdb lists only in-frame clones, some missing. The sample includes roughly 110,000 clones, roughly 55% of them seen just once. The sample here was CD8+ T cells sorted from blood, taken at week 24, from a patient treated with tofacitinib. Receptors were obtained from a human donor with alopecia areata.

This clone was seen once. The V call is TRBV9, the J call TRBJ1-1; possibly TRBD1 for D (5 bases). V dropped 0 bases and J dropped 5 bases, with 11 bases sitting between them. The CDR3 covers 14 residues. CDR1 is SGDLS and CDR2 is YYNGEE in the germline V gene. For the CDR3, the DNA is TGTGCCAGCAGCGTAGCTGGGACGGGGACTGAAGCTTTCTTT. It codes for CASSVAGTGTEAFF.

In regard to this clone: Other DNA sequences in this sample translate to the same CDR3. The gene calls are TRBV5-6 and TRBJ1-5; no reliable D call. CDR1 and CDR2 (germline): SGHDT, YYEEEE. Trimming pared 4 bases from V and 4 bases from J, leaving 6 bases between. The CDR3 spans 12 residues. CDR3 sequence (DNA): TGTGCCAGCAGCCTGGGGAATCAGCCCCAGCATTTT. This encodes CASSLGNQPQHF.

V is TRBV30 and J is TRBJ2-1; D is unresolved. Looked up from germline, CDR1 is GTSNPN and CDR2 is SVGIG (reference sequence). This CDR3 has 15 residues. Trimming left V 4 bases short and J 4 bases short, with 17 bases between. The CDR3 spells CAWNLDESQYNEQFF. CDR3 sequence (DNA): TGTGCCTGGAATTTAGATGAGTCTCAGTACAATGAGCAGTTCTTC.

J is TRBJ1-1 and V is TRBV9; D gene unclear. This CDR3 has 13 residues. V dropped 0 bases and J dropped 6 bases, with 9 bases sitting between them. CDR1 is SGDLS and CDR2 is YYNGEE in the germline V gene. Here the CDR3 reads CASSVDHVAEAFF. CDR3 nucleotides: TGTGCCAGCAGCGTAGACCACGTCGCTGAAGCTTTCTTT.

The genes are TRBV4-1 and TRBJ1-1; weak D call: TRBD1 (5 bases). Trimming took 2 bases from V and 4 from J, leaving 8 bases between them. Germline-derived CDR1 and CDR2 are MGHRA and YSYEKL. The CDR3 is made up of 13 amino acids. The CDR3 loop is CASSQLGGTEAFF. Written as DNA, the CDR3 is TGCGCCAGCAGCCAACTCGGGGGCACTGAAGCTTTCTTT.

The chain uses TRBV5-1 and TRBJ2-5; no firm D call. There are 12 residues in the CDR3. V lost 1 base, J lost 1 base, and 2 bases lay in between. From germline, CDR1 is SGHRS and CDR2 YFSETQ. For the CDR3, the DNA is TGCGCCAGCAGCTTGTTCCAAGAGACCCAGTACTTC. Encoded protein: CASSLFQETQYF.